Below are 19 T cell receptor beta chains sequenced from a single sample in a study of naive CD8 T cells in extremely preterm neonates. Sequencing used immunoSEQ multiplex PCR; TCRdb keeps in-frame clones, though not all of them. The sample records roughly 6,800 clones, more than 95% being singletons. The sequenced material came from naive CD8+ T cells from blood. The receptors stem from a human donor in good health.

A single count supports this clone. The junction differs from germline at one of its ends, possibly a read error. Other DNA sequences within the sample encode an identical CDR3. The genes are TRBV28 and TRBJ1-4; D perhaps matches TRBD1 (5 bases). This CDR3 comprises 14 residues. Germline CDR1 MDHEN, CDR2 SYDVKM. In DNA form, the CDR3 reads TGCGCCAGCAGTCCAGGGACTACTAATGAAAAACTGTTTTTT. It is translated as CASSPGTTNEKLFF. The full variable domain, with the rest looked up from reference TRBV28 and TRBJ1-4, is DVKVTQSSRYLVKRTGEKVFLECVQDMDHENMFWYRQDPGLGLRLIYFSYDVKMKEKGDIPEGYSVSREKKERFSLILESASTNQTSMYLCASSPGTTNEKLFFGSGTQLSVL.

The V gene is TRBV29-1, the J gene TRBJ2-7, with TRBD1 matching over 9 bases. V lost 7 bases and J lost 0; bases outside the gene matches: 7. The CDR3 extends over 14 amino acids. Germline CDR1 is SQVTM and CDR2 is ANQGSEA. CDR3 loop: CSASGTGHSYEQYF. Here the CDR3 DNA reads TGCAGCGCCTCCGGGACAGGGCACTCCTACGAGCAGTACTTC.

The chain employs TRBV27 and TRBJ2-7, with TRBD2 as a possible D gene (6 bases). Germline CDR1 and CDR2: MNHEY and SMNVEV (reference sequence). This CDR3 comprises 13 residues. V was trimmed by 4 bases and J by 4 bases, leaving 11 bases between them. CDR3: CASSWGDLYEQYF. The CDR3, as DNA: TGTGCCAGCAGTTGGGGGGACCTTTACGAGCAGTACTTC.

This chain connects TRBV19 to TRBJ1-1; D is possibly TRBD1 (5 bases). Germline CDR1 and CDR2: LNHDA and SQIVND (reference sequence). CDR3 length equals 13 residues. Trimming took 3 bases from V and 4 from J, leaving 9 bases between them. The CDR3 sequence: CASSIGGGTEAFF. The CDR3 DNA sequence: TGTGCCAGTAGTATCGGGGGGGGCACTGAAGCTTTCTTT.

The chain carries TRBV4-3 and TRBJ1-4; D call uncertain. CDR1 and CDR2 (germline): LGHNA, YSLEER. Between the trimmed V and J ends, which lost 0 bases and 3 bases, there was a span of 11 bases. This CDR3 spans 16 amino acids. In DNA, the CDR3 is TGCGCCAGCAGCCAAGATAATTGGAGGCCTAATGAAAAACTGTTTTTT. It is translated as CASSQDNWRPNEKLFF.

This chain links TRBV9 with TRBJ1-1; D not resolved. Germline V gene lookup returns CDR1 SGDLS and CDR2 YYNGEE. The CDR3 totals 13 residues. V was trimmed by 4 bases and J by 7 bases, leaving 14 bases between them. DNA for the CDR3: TGTGCCAGCAGCCCAATCCTGAGAGGTGAAGCTTTCTTT. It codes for CASSPILRGEAFF. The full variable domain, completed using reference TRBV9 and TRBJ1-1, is DSGVTQTPKHLITATGQRVTLRCSPRSGDLSVYWYQQSLDQGLQFLIQYYNGEERAKGNILERFSAQQFPDLHSELNLSSLELGDSALYFCASSPILRGEAFFGQGTRLTVV.

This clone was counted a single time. The CDR3 sequence is CASSIVRGGRRFEQFF. The CDR3 DNA is TGTGCCAGTAGTATAGTGAGGGGGGGCCGTAGGTTTGAGCAGTTCTTC. The rearrangement uses TRBV19 and TRBJ2-1; maybe TRBD2 (7 bases). Trimming left V 1 base short and J 9 bases short, with 19 bases between. The CDR3 is made up of 16 amino acids. The germline CDR1 and CDR2 sequences are LNHDA and SQIVND (reference sequence).

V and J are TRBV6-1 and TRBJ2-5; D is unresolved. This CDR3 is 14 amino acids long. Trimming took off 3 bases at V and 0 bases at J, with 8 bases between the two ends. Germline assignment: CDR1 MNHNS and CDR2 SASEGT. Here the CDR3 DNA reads TGTGCCAGCAGTGAGAACTTATACCAAGAGACCCAGTACTTC. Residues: CASSENLYQETQYF.

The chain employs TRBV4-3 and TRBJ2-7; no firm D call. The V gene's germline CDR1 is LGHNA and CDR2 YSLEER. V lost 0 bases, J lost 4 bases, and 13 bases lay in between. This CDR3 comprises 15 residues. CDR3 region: CASSQDVARSYEQYF. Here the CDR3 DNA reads TGCGCCAGCAGCCAAGATGTTGCCAGGTCGTACGAGCAGTACTTC.

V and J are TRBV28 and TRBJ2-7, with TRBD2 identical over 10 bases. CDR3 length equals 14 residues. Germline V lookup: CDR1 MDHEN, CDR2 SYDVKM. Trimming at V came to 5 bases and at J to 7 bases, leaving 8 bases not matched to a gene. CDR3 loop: CASSASGLAAEQYF. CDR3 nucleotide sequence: TGTGCCAGCAGTGCGTCCGGACTAGCGGCAGAGCAGTACTTC.

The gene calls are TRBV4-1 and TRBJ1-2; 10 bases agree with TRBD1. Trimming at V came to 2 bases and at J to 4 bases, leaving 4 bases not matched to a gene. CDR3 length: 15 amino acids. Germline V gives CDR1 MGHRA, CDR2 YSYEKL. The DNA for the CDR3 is TGCGCCAGCAGCCAACTGACAGGGGGCACCTATGGCTACACCTTC. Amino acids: CASSQLTGGTYGYTF.

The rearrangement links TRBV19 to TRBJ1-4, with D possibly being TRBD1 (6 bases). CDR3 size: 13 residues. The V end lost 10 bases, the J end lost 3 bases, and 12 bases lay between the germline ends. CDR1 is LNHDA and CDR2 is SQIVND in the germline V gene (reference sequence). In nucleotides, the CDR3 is TGTGCCACCTCGGACAGCGCTAATGAAAAACTGTTTTTT. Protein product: CATSDSANEKLFF.

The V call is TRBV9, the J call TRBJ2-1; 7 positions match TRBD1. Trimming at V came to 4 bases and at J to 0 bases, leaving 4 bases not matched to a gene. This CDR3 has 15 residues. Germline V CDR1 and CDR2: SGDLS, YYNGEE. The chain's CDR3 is CASSFRDSSYNEQFF. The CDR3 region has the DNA TGTGCCAGCAGCTTCCGGGACAGCTCCTACAATGAGCAGTTCTTC.

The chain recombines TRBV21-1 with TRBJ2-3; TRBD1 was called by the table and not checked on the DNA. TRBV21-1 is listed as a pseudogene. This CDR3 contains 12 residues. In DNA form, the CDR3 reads TGTCAGGCAGAAACCTGCACAGATACGCAGTATTTT. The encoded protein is CQAETCTDTQYF.

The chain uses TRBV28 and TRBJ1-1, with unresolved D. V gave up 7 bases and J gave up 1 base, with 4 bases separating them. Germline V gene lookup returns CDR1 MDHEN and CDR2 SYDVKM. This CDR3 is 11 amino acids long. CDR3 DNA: TGTGCCAGCAACGGGAACACTGAAGCTTTCTTT. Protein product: CASNGNTEAFF. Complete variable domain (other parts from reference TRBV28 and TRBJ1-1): DVKVTQSSRYLVKRTGEKVFLECVQDMDHENMFWYRQDPGLGLRLIYFSYDVKMKEKGDIPEGYSVSREKKERFSLILESASTNQTSMYLCASNGNTEAFFGQGTRLTVV.

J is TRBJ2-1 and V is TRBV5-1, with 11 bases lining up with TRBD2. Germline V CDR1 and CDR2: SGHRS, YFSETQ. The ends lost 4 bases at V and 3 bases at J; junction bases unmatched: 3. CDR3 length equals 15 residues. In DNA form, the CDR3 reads TGCGCCAGCAGCGCGGGACTAGCGGACTACAATGAGCAGTTCTTC. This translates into CASSAGLADYNEQFF. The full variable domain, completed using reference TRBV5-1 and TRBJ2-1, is KAGVTQTPRYLIKTRGQQVTLSCSPISGHRSVSWYQQTPGQGLQFLFEYFSETQRNKGNFPGRFSGRQFSNSRSEMNVSTLELGDSALYLCASSAGLADYNEQFFGPGTRLTVL.

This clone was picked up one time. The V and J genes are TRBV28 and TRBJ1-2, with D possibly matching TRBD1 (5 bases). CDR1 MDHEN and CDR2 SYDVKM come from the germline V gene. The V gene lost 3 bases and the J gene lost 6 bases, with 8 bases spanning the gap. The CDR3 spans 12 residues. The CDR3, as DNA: TGTGCCAGCAGTTTGACAGAGGATGGCTACACCTTC. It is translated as CASSLTEDGYTF.

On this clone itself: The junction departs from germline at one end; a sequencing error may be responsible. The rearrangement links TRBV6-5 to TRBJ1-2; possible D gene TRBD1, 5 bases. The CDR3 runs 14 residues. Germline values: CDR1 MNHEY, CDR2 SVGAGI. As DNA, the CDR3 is TGCGCCAGCAGTTACTCCTCAGGGTACTATGGCTACACCTTC. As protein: CASSYSSGYYGYTF.

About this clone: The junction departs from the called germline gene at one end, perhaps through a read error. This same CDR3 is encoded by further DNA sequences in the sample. This CDR3 is CASRGGRYNSPLHF. The DNA of the CDR3 is TGTGCCAGCAGGGGGGGACGGTATAATTCCCCCCTCCACTTT. The chain carries TRBV6-1 and TRBJ1-6, with D perhaps TRBD1 (5 bases). Germline loops: CDR1 MNHNS, CDR2 SASEGT. There are 14 residues in the CDR3.